This T cell receptor beta chain was identified in a study of identical twins (dated by TCRdb to 2016 to 2017). Study-level background: To test whether fetal clonotypes persist, this study deep-sequenced TCR alpha and beta repertoires from monozygotic twins, from unrelated adults of various ages, and from cord blood. Replicate twin experiments were performed at different times using different library preparation protocols to rule out contamination.

The method was 5' RACE. TCRdb records Illumina HiSeq 2000 as the sequencer. A universal primer binding site was introduced by template switching, and a unique molecular identifier was present in the final cDNA, enabling accurate counting of TCR cDNA molecules. First-strand cDNA for TCR alpha and beta chains was synthesized from specific primers in the conserved constant-segment region. To control for contamination, every cDNA library carried two barcodes: a SMART-Mk sample barcode plus Illumina barcodes. TruSeq adapter sequences and Illumina sample barcodes were added in two successive PCR steps. The TCR alpha and beta cDNA libraries were sequenced on the Illumina HiSeq platform using custom primers. On the authors' methods: Raw reads were processed with MiGEC to extract unique molecular identifiers, and MiXCR was used to determine CDR3 positions. For each individual, recombination models were inferred using an EM algorithm with the repgenHMM and IGoR tools. The tcR package in R was used for shared clonotype analysis, with sharing normalized by the product of cloneset sizes. To study raw recombination without the effects of thymic and clonal selection, out-of-frame nonproductive sequences were analyzed. In TCRdb, the public reads were trimmed at Q25 with fastp and aligned with MiXCR, with productive beta chains retained. Each record represents a unique CDR3 protein, reported with the most common genes and DNA among its rows. V and J calls and clone size were set by TCRdb, not the authors. For this sample the table gives 700,000 or so distinct CDR3 sequences, of which 20% to 25% were detected only once. The ten biggest clones cover 4.3% of the sample.

Summary of the overall study and its limitations: Invariant T cells such as MAIT and iNKT could partly confound zero-insertion analyses, although diverse VJ usage argued against such confounding for most clonotypes. Recombination models systematically underestimated out-of-frame TCR alpha sharing in monozygotic twins but agreed with sharing between unrelated individuals. A weaker excess of twin sharing was found in beta out-of-frame sequences because the signal-to-noise ratio was lowered by fewer shared sequences. Because the same donors could not be followed over many years, conclusions were based on cross-sectional statistical analysis. Fewer insertions were carried by abundant cord blood beta clonotypes; a weaker similar trend was observed in young adult naive repertoires, while no such trend was observed in memory repertoires. Compared with coincidental sharing between unrelated individuals, an excess of low generation-probability sequences was observed among out-of-frame TCR alpha sequences shared between twins.

Sequences SGHRS (CDR1) and YFSETQ (CDR2) are obtained from the germline V gene. CDR3 length: 13 amino acids, cysteine to phenylalanine. Only the CDR3 DNA stays, 39 bases, in frame from base 1. The germline ends are 11 bases apart after V is trimmed by 6 bases and J by 2 bases. Regarding this clonotype: Its recognized antigen is unknown. There are no base qualities to consult, and no much larger clone falls within one base.

Every donor was a healthy Caucasian. The twin cohort comprised three pairs of female monozygotic twins, all aged roughly 18 to 29 years. RNA for TCR libraries was isolated from peripheral blood mononuclear cells. The sample also formed part of further work on T cells expressing NK-cell markers. Drawing on the second study: Three sorted T-cell subsets (CD3+CD56+NKG2C+, CD3+CD56+NKG2C- and CD3+CD56-NKG2C+) from fewer than 10 donors had their TCR beta-chain repertoires profiled. Seven of the eight sequenced donors were HCMV-seropositive and one was HCMV-seronegative. To restrict sorting to alphabetaTCR-expressing T cells, an anti-gammadeltaTCR antibody was added in several experiments. In six donors, the dominant CD3+CD56+NKG2C+ clonotypes ranked among the top 10 CD8+ clonotypes, making up roughly 1.0-7.0% of CD8+ T cells. Those dominant clonotypes were again the most abundant among CD3+CD56-NKG2C+ cells in a few donors, at about 25-60.1%. Whether the expanded NKG2C-expressing T cell clones were specific for HCMV antigens remained unclear. Randomly selected healthy volunteers, three men and five women, were used as the eight sequenced donors. HCMV-specific IgG was detected in serum with a commercial ELISA kit to determine HCMV serostatus. For more than five donors, bulk peripheral blood T-cell repertoires were also sequenced from unsorted PBMC. MIGEC handled demultiplexing of the reads and grouping by UMI, while MiTCR was used to assemble and quantify clonotypes. To exclude erroneous sequences, any TCR cDNA sequence not supported by at least two reads was discarded. The tcR package was used for downstream repertoire analysis, and clonotypes were matched between fractions using CDR3 nucleotide sequence together with V segment. VDJmatch was used to annotate antigen specificity against VDJdb, with one amino acid substitution in CDR3 permitted.

The sequence joins TRBV5-1 to TRBJ2-5; the D gene is unclear. This sequence was found in a woman aged 18-35 years in good health. The sample taken for sequencing was PBMCs. CDR3 reads: CASTRGVQETQYF. The nucleotides read TGCGCCAGCACTCGTGGGGTTCAAGAGACCCAGTACTTC.